This T cell receptor (beta chain) derives from a study of T cell repertoires in cytomegalovirus infection. Study information: Indications came from public TCR beta signatures; they pointed to CMV infection and to a matching HLA type.

Whole-study results and caveats: Accumulated public TCR beta family frequency recognized individuals carrying CMV together with the relevant HLA.

TCRdb passed the reads through MiXCR, listing each CDR3 protein once. The sample includes hundreds of thousands of distinct CDR3 sequences, 22% seen only once; the top ten take roughly 18%. Note on this clonotype: Antigen unknown.

The CDR3 has 15 amino acids. Trimming removed 5 bases from V and 3 bases from J, with 16 bases in between. Germline CDR1 and CDR2: SGHTA and FQGTGA. The chain combines TRBV7-3 with TRBJ1-2; possible D gene TRBD1, 5 bases. This sequence was found in a human donor in good health (CMV status not recorded). Some clones in this sample may be carry-over from other donors' samples. Material: CD8+ T cells from PBMCs. CDR3 residues: CASSDEWGLDYGYTF. CDR3 in DNA: TGTGCCAGCAGCGACGAATGGGGGTTGGACTATGGCTACACCTTC.